This TCR beta chain was profiled in a study of blood T cell repertoires in COVID-19. Study details: The United States, Italy and Spain provided the acute and convalescent COVID-19 samples. The analysed material was cDNA or gDNA that came from T cells, B-cell-depleted T cells, or PBMCs.

This clone was seen more than once but under ten times. Followed longitudinally, the Seattle patients had been enrolled during active infection. In the study's own analysis: Scientists estimated how many nucleated cells there were by amplifying reference gene primers. TCRdb's table, derived via immunoSEQ multiplex PCR, lists solely in-frame clones and lacks some. From that table come the V and J calls and clone size; the DNA was used to work out D and trimming. The top ten hold more than 9% of the sample, which has about 230,000 clones, 80% to 90% seen once. Sequencing used peripheral blood. The receptor was derived from a man aged 50 to 59 with COVID-19, enrolled during active disease.

CDR3 bases: TGTGCCAGTAGTCTTTTGGACAGGCAGCCCTACGAGCAGTACTTC. Translated, it gives CASSLLDRQPYEQYF. The rearrangement joins TRBV19 to TRBJ2-7, with TRBD1 matching over 7 bases. The CDR3 is 15 residues long. Per germline, CDR1 LNHDA and CDR2 SQIVND (reference sequence). V gave up 5 bases and J gave up 2 bases; unmatched junction bases: 9.